This T cell receptor (beta chain) was captured by sequencing in a study of blood T cell repertoires in COVID-19. About the research overall: Samples taken during acute and convalescent COVID-19 were collected in the United States, Italy and Spain. The analysed material was cDNA or gDNA that came from T cells, B-cell-depleted T cells, or PBMCs.

In germline, CDR1 is SQVTM, CDR2 ANQGSEA. CDR3 size: 11 residues. The V end was cut by 5 bases, the J end by 6 bases, with 11 bases between. Original handling: The authors estimated nucleated cell counts from reference gene primer amplification. Sequencing was performed with immunoSEQ multiplex PCR; in TCRdb, only in-frame clones are kept and a portion is missing. That table supplies the V and J calls and clone size; D and trimming were determined from the DNA. The repertoire holds 250,000 to 300,000 clones, with about 85% as singletons. This TCR was sampled from a woman aged 45-65 years who had recovered from COVID-19. Sequenced material: peripheral blood. The rearrangement joins TRBV29-1 to TRBJ2-7; TRBD1 might be the D (5 bases). The CDR3 protein is CSVLGQAEQYF. The CDR3 DNA sequence: TGCAGCGTTCTGGGGCAGGCCGAGCAGTACTTC.